Here is one TCR beta chain with its context. This specimen belongs to a study of T cell changes during pregnancy in multiple sclerosis. The CDR3 is 13 residues long. V shed 2 bases, J shed 6 bases, and the junction held 4 bases outside the gene matches. The germline CDR1 and CDR2 sequences are PRHDT and FYEKMQ (reference sequence). Clones were read by immunoSEQ multiplex PCR, and TCRdb kept only the in-frame ones, dropping some. This sample has approximately 130,000 clones, with over 85% found just once. The clonotype originates from a female donor with multiple sclerosis, enrolled in a pregnancy study. Source: peripheral blood, taken before pregnancy. This chain uses TRBV13 with TRBJ2-7, with TRBD2 matching 7 bases. The CDR3 protein is CASSLWGGIEQYF. The CDR3 DNA reads TGTGCCAGCAGCTTATGGGGGGGAATCGAGCAGTACTTC.